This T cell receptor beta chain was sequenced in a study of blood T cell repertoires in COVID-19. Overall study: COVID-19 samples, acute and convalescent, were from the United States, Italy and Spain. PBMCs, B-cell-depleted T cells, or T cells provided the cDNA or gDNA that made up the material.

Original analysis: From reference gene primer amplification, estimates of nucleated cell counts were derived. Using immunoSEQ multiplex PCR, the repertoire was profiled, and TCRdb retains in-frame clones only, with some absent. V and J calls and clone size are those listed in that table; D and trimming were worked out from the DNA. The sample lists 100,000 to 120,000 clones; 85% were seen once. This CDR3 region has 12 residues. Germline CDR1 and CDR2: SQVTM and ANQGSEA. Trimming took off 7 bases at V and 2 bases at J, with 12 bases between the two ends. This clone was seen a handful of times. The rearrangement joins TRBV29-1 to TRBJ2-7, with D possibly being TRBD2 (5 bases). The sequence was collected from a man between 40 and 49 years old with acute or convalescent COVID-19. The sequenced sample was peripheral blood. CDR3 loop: CSGGVGTYEQYF. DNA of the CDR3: TGCAGCGGGGGAGTCGGGACCTACGAGCAGTACTTC.